This entry features one T cell receptor beta chain sequence. Its antigen is unidentified. Profiled with immunoSEQ multiplex PCR; TCRdb holds only in-frame clones, not every one. The sample lists about 88,000 clones, roughly 83% occurring once. This sample was included in a study of cytomegalovirus exposure and HLA in healthy donors. The trim removed 5 bases at V and 12 bases at J, leaving 20 bases unmatched. This CDR3 region has 16 residues. Germline CDR1 SGHRS, CDR2 YFSETQ. The study's findings and limits: Usually a TCR sequence was rare, but some public TCRs were found in many donors. Confirmation was obtained in vitro that a few CMV-associated chains are specific for CMV antigens.

The donors were in the approximately 130-subject validation cohort; that cohort was separate from the roughly 730-subject first cohort. This sequence joins TRBV5-1 and TRBJ2-5, with 9 bases lining up with TRBD2. The sequencing sample was made of PBMCs. The receptor was isolated from a young woman in good health and CMV-seropositive. Here the CDR3 DNA reads TGCGCCAGCAGTCTGACTAGCGGAGGATATAAGAGACCGGAGTACTTC. The encoded protein is CASSLTSGGYKRPEYF.